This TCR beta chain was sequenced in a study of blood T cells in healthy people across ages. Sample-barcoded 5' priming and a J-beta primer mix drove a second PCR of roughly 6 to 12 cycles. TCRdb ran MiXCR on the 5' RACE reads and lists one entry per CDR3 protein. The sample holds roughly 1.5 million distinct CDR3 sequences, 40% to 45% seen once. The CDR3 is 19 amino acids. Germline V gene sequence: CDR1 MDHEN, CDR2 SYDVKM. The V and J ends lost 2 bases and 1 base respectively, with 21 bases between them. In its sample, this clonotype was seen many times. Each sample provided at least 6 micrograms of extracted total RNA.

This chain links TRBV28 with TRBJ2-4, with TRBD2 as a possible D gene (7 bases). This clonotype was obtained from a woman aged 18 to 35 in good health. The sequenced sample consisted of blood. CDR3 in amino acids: CASSLVVNREGFAKNIQYF. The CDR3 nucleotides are TGTGCCAGCAGTTTAGTCGTGAACAGGGAGGGTTTTGCCAAAAACATTCAGTACTTC.